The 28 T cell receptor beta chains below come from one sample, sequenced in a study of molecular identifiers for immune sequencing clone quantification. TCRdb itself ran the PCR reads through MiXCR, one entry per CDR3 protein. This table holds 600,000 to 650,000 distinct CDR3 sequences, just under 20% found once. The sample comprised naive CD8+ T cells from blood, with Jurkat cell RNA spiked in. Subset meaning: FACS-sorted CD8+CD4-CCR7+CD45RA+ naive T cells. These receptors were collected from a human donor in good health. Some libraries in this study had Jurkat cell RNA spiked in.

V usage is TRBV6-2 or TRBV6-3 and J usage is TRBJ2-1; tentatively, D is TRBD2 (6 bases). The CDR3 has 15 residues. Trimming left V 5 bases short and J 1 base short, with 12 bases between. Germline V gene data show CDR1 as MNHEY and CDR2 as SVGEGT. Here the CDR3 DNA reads TGTGCCAGCAGTGCCCGACTAGGGTCCTACAATGAGCAGTTCTTC. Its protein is CASSARLGSYNEQFF.

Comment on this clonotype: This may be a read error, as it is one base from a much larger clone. The CDR3 loop reads CASSQGTSLPETQYF. The DNA of the CDR3 is TGCGCCAGCAGCCAGGGGACTAGCCTCCCAGAGACCCAGTACTTC. The rearrangement joins TRBV4-3 to TRBJ2-5, with TRBD2 matching 9 bases. Germline V gene sequence: CDR1 LGHNA, CDR2 YSLEER. J gave up 4 bases and V 3 bases, and 6 bases lay outside the gene matches. The CDR3 runs to 15 residues.

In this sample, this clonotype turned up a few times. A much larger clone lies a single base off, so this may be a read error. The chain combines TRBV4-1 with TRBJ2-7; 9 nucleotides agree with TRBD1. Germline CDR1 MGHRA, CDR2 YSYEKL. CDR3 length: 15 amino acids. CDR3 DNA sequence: TGCGCCGGCAGCCAACTAGGACAGGGGAATTACGAGCAGTACTTC. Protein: CAGSQLGQGNYEQYF.

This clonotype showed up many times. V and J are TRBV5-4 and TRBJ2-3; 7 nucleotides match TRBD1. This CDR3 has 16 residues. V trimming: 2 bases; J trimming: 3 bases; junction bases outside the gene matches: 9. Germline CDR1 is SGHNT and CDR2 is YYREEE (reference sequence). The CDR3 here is CASSFDRDVRTDTQYF. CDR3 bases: TGTGCCAGCAGCTTCGACAGGGATGTTAGGACAGATACGCAGTATTTT.

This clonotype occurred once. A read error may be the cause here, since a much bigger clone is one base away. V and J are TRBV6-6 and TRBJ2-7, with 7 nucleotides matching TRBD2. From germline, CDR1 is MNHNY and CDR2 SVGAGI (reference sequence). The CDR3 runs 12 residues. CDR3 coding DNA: TGTGCCAGCAGTGGGGGGGACTACGGGCAGTACTTC. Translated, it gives CASSGGDYGQYF.

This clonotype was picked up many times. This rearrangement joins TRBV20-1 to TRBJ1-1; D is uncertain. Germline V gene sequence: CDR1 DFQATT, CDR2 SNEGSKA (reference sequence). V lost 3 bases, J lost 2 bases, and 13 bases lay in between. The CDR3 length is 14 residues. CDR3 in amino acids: CSASSSPFNTEAFF. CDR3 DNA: TGCAGTGCTAGTTCAAGCCCTTTCAACACTGAAGCTTTCTTT.

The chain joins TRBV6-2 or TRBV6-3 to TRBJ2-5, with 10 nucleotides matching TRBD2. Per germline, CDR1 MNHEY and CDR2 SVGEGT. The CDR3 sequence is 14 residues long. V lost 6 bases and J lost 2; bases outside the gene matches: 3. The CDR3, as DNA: TGTGCCAGCAGGAAACTAGCGGGGCAAGAGACCCAGTACTTC. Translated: CASRKLAGQETQYF.

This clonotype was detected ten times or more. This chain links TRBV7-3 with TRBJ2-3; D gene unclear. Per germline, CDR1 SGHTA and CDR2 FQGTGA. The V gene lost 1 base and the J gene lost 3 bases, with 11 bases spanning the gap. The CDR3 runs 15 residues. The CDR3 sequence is CASSLSNVPTDTQYF. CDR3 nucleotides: TGTGCCAGCAGCTTAAGTAACGTCCCAACAGATACGCAGTATTTT.

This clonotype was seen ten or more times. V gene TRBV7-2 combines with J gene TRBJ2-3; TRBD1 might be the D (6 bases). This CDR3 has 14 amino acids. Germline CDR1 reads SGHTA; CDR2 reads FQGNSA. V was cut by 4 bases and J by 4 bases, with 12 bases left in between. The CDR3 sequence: CASSSPGESDTQYF. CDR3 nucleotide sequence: TGTGCCAGCAGCTCCCCAGGGGAATCAGATACGCAGTATTTT.

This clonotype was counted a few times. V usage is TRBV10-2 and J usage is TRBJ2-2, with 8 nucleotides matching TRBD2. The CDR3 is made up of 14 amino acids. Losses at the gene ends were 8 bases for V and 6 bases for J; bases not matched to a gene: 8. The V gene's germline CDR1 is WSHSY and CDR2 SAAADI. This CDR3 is CASLRGGGSGELFF. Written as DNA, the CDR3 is TGCGCCAGCCTCCGGGGCGGGGGGTCCGGGGAGCTGTTTTTT.

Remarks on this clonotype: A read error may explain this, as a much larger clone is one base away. CDR3 in amino acids: CASSSWSSGGSSYNEQFF. CDR3 nucleotide sequence: TGTGCCAGCAGCTCATGGAGTAGCGGGGGCAGCTCCTACAATGAGCAGTTCTTC. The V gene is TRBV7-2, the J gene TRBJ2-1, with 9 positions matching TRBD2. The CDR3 totals 18 residues. Germline V gene lookup returns CDR1 SGHTA and CDR2 FQGNSA. The V gene end was trimmed by 4 bases and the J gene end by 0 bases; junction bases not matched to a gene: 10.

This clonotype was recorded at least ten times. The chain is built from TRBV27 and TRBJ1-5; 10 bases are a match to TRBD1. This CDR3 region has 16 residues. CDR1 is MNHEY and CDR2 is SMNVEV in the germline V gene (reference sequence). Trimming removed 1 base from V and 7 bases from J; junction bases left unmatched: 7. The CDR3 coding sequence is TGTGCCAGCAGTTTATACCTGGACAGGGGGGAACAGCCCCAGCATTTT. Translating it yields CASSLYLDRGEQPQHF.

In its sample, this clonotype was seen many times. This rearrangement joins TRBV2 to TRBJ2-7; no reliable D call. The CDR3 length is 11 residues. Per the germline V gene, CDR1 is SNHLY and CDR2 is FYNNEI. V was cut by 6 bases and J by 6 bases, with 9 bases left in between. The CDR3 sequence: CASSVGREQYF. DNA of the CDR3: TGTGCCAGCAGCGTTGGGCGCGAGCAGTACTTC.

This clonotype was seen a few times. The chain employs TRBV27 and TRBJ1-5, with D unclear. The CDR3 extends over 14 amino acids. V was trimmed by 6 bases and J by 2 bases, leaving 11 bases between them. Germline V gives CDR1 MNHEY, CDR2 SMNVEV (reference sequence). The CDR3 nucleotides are TGTGCCAGCAGACTGGGTGTCGGCAATCAGCCCCAGCATTTT. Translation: CASRLGVGNQPQHF.

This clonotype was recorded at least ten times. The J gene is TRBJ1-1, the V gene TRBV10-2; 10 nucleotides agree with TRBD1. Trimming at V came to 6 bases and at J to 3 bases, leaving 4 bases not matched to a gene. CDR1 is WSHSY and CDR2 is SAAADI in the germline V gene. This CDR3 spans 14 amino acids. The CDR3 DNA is TGCGCCAGCAGGGCCGGGACAGGGGACACTGAAGCTTTCTTT. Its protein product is CASRAGTGDTEAFF.

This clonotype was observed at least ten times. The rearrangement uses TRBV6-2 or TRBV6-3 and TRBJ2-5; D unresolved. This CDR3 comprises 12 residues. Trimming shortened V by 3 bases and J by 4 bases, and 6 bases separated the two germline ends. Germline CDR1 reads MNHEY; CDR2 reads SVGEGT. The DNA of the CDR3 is TGTGCCAGCAGTTATGTCGGAGAGACCCAGTACTTC. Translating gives CASSYVGETQYF.

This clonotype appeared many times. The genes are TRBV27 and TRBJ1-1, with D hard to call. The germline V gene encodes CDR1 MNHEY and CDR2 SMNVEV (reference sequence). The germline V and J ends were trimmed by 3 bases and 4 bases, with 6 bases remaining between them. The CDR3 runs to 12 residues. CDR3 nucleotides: TGTGCCAGCAGTTTCATTGGCACTGAAGCTTTCTTT. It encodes CASSFIGTEAFF.

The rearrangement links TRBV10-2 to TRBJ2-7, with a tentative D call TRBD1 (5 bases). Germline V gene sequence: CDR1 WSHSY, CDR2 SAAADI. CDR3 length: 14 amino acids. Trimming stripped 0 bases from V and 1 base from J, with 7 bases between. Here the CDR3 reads CASSESTDSYEQYF. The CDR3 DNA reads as TGCGCCAGCAGTGAGTCGACAGATTCCTACGAGCAGTACTTC.

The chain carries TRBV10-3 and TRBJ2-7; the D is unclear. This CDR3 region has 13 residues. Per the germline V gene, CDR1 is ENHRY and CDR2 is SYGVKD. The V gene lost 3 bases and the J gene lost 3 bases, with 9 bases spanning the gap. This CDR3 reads CAISDLQHYEQYF. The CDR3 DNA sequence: TGTGCCATCAGTGACCTACAGCACTACGAGCAGTACTTC.

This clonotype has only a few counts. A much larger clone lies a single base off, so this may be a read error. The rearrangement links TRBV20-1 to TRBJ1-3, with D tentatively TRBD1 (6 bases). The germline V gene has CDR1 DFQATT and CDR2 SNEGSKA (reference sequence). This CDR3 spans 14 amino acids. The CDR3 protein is CSAREGTTGSTIYF. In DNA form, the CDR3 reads TGCAGTGCTAGAGAGGGGACAACTGGAAGCACCATATATTTT.

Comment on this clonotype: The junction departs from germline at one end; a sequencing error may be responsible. The CDR3, as DNA: TGTGCCAGCAGTGCACAGGGCTGGGCAGCTTTATTT. This codes for CASSAQGWAALF. V gene TRBV25-1 combines with J gene TRBJ1-1; maybe TRBD1 (6 bases). This CDR3 is built from 12 residues. Germline values: CDR1 MGHDK, CDR2 SYGVNS.

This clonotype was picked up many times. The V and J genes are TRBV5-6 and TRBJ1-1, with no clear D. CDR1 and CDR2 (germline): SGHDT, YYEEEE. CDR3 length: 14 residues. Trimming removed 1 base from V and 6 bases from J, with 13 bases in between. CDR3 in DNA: TGTGCCAGCAGCTTGCAGGACGTGATCGCTGAAGCTTTCTTT. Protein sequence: CASSLQDVIAEAFF.

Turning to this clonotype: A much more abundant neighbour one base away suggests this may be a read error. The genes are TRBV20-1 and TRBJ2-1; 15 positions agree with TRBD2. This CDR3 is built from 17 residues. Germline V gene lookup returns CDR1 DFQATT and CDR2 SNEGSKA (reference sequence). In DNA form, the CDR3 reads TGCAGTGCTGGAGATAGGGGGACTAGCGGGAGGACGGATGAGCAGTTCTTC. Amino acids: CSAGDRGTSGRTDEQFF.

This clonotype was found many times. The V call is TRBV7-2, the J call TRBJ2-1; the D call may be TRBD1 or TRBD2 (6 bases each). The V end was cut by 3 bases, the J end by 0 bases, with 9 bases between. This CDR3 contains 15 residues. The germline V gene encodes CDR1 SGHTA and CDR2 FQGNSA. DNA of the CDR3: TGTGCCAGCAGCTTGGGGGGCGGCTCCTACAATGAGCAGTTCTTC. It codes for CASSLGGGSYNEQFF.

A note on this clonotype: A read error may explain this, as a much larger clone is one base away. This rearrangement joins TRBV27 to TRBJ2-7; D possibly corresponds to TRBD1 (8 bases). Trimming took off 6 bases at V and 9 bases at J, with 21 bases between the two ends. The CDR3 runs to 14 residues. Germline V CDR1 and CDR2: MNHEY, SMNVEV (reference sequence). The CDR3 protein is CASSLQGGTGGQYF. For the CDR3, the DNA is TGTGCCAGCAGCCTACAGGGGGGGACAGGAGGGCAGTACTTC.

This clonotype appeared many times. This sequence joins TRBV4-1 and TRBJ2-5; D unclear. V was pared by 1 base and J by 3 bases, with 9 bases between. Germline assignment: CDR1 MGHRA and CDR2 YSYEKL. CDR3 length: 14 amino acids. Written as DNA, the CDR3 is TGCGCCAGCAGCCAAGCCGGTGGGGAAGAGACCCAGTACTTC. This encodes CASSQAGGEETQYF.

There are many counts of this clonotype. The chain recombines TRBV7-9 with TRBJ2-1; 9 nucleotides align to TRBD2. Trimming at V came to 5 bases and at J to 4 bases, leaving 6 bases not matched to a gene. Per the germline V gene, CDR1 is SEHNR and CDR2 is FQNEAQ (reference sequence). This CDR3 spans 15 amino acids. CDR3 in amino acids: CASSRAAGGYNEQFF. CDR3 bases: TGTGCCAGCAGCCGAGCAGCGGGGGGATACAATGAGCAGTTCTTC.

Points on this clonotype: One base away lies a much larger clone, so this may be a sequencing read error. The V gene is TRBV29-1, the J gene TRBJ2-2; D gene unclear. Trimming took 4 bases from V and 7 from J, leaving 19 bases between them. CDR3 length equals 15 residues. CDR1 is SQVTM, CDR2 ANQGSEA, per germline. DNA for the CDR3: TGCAGCGTTGGAGTTTGGGAATCGGCCATCGGGGAGCTGTTTTTT. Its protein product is CSVGVWESAIGELFF.